A single sample is the source of the 7 T cell receptor beta chains below, sequenced in a study of T cells in Graves' hyperthyroidism and ophthalmopathy. TCR beta CDR3 regions were amplified from RNA. HTBI primers were the set used in a first-round RT-PCR of the TCR CDR3. MiXCR, run by TCRdb on the multiplex PCR reads, gives a single entry per CDR3 protein. The table includes 700,000 or so distinct CDR3 sequences, about 16% detected once. What was sequenced was blood. The receptors come from a man between 18 and 29 years old with Graves' hyperthyroidism.

There are many counts of this clonotype. The chain carries TRBV30 and TRBJ2-7; unclear D gene. Trimming left V 1 base short and J 3 bases short, with 13 bases between. The CDR3 is 14 amino acids. The germline gives CDR1 GTSNPN, CDR2 SVGIG (reference sequence). CDR3 loop: CAWSGLNPLYEQYF. In DNA form, the CDR3 reads TGTGCCTGGAGTGGCTTGAATCCTCTCTACGAGCAGTACTTC.

The V gene is TRBV29-1, the J gene TRBJ2-1; D tentatively reads TRBD1 or TRBD2 (5 bases each). V was shortened by 8 bases and J by 0 bases, with 17 bases between the two germline ends. The V gene's germline CDR1 is SQVTM and CDR2 ANQGSEA. CDR3 length equals 15 residues. The CDR3 sequence: CSLTGTPDSYNEQFF. The CDR3 region has the DNA TGCAGCCTCACCGGGACGCCGGACTCCTACAATGAGCAGTTCTTC.

This clonotype was recorded at least ten times. V and J are TRBV27 and TRBJ1-1; 8 nucleotides line up with TRBD1. Looked up from germline, CDR1 is MNHEY and CDR2 is SMNVEV (reference sequence). The CDR3 has 16 amino acids. J lost 0 bases, V lost 5 bases, and 8 bases had no gene match. The CDR3 loop reads CASSPQAGGLNTEAFF. The DNA of the CDR3 is TGTGCCAGCAGTCCCCAAGCAGGGGGCTTGAACACTGAAGCTTTCTTT.

The table lists this clonotype with many counts. J is TRBJ2-7 and V is TRBV18, with TRBD1 matching over 10 bases. The CDR3 is 13 residues long. V lost 6 bases, J lost 6 bases, and 5 bases stayed unmatched. Germline values: CDR1 KGHSH, CDR2 LQKENI. The CDR3 nucleotides read TGTGCCAGCTCCCGGGACAGGGGATCCGAGCAGTACTTC. It translates to CASSRDRGSEQYF.

Here the CDR3 DNA reads TGTGCCAGCACGGGACAGGGGAGGCCAGATACGCAGTATTTT. Amino acid sequence: CASTGQGRPDTQYF. The chain combines TRBV6-2 or TRBV6-3 with TRBJ2-3; 10 bases are a match to TRBD1. CDR1 is MNHEY and CDR2 is SVGEGT in the germline V gene. The CDR3 runs to 14 residues. Germline trimming cut 7 bases from V and 4 bases from J; bases unmatched to any gene: 5.

This sequence joins TRBV15 and TRBJ2-3, with D unclear. Germline loops: CDR1 LNHNV, CDR2 YYDKDF (reference sequence). This CDR3 region has 11 residues. V lost 5 bases and J 6 bases, leaving 6 bases between the germline ends. CDR3 in DNA: TGTGCCACCAGCCACTCGGATACGCAGTATTTT. Its translation: CATSHSDTQYF.

This clonotype has ten or more counts. The rearrangement uses TRBV28 and TRBJ2-4, with D perhaps assigned TRBD1 or TRBD2 (5 bases each). Trimming removed 5 bases at V and 6 bases at J, with 17 bases between. The CDR3 length is 15 residues. CDR1 is MDHEN, CDR2 SYDVKM, per germline. CDR3 nucleotide sequence: TGTGCCAGCAGTCCCGAGGGCAGGGAGACAAACATTCAGTACTTC. This encodes CASSPEGRETNIQYF.